A selection of T cell receptor beta chains follows, all from one sample in a study of blood T cell repertoires in COVID-19. Clones were sequenced by immunoSEQ multiplex PCR, and TCRdb holds only the in-frame ones, with some missing. There are 50,000 to 65,000 clones in the sample; approximately 90% occur only once, and 3.2% lies in the top ten. The material sequenced was peripheral blood. These receptors all stem from a man aged 45-65 years with active COVID-19. Each CDR3 is given with its conserved first and last residue. The order of the fields is D gene, V gene, CDR3 length, clone size, J gene, CDR3 protein, CDR3 DNA. A D gene is named only where the DNA matches it firmly. Size values are once, few and many counts, or a class for expanded clones, and some rows have none.

>NA|TRBV2|14|NA|TRBJ1-5
CASSREGSNQPQHF
TGTGCCAGCAGTCGTGAGGGTAGCAATCAGCCCCAGCATTTT
>NA|TRBV9|13|NA|TRBJ1-1
CASSPRENTEAFF
TGTGCCAGCAGCCCCCGGGAGAACACTGAAGCTTTCTTT
>NA|TRBV3-1/TRBV3-2|14|NA|TRBJ2-5
CASLPLGRGETQYF
TGTGCCAGCTTACCCCTGGGCCGGGGGGAGACCCAGTACTTC
>NA|TRBV5-1|16|NA|TRBJ2-2
CASSSRGSENTGELFF
TGCGCCAGCAGCTCGCGGGGTTCGGAAAACACCGGGGAGCTGTTTTTT
>TRBD1|TRBV3-1/TRBV3-2|16|NA|TRBJ1-2
CASSQAKGTGGLGYTF
TGTGCCAGCAGCCAAGCTAAGGGGACAGGGGGCCTCGGCTACACCTTC
>NA|TRBV28|15|NA|TRBJ1-5
CASSLDQGRGQPQHF
TGTGCCAGCAGTTTAGATCAGGGGAGGGGACAGCCCCAGCATTTT
>NA|TRBV7-9|12|NA|TRBJ1-2
CASSETGSVYTF
TGTGCCAGCAGCGAGACAGGCTCGGTCTACACCTTC
>NA|TRBV4-1|12|NA|TRBJ1-2
CASSLQGYGYTF
TGCGCCAGCAGCCTCCAGGGGTATGGCTACACCTTC
>NA|TRBV19|15|NA|TRBJ2-1
CASSPRKGLDNEQFF
TGTGCCAGTAGTCCCCGGAAGGGGCTAGACAATGAGCAGTTCTTC
>NA|TRBV19|15|few|TRBJ2-3
CASSRLLDSADTQYF
TGTGCCAGTAGTAGACTACTAGACTCCGCGGATACGCAGTATTTT
>TRBD2|TRBV11-2|13|NA|TRBJ2-7
CASSLNGRGEQYF
TGTGCCAGCAGCTTAAACGGGAGGGGCGAGCAGTACTTC
>TRBD2|TRBV29-1|15|NA|TRBJ2-3
CSVGLRREGKDTQYF
TGCAGCGTTGGGTTACGGCGGGAGGGAAAAGATACGCAGTATTTT
>TRBD2|TRBV9|14|NA|TRBJ2-7
CASGDGGRGYEQYF
TGTGCCAGCGGGGATGGCGGGAGGGGATACGAGCAGTACTTC
>NA|TRBV19|16|NA|TRBJ1-4
CASLGAYTPTVVKLFF
TGTGCCAGTCTAGGGGCGTATACCCCGACGGTGGTGAAACTGTTTTTT
>TRBD1|TRBV28|13|NA|TRBJ1-3
CASRDRAGNTIYF
TGTGCCAGCAGGGACAGGGCCGGAAACACCATATATTTT
>TRBD1|TRBV28|16|NA|TRBJ2-7
CASSPAGGQGFREQYF
TGTGCCAGCAGCCCCGCGGGGGGACAGGGGTTCCGCGAGCAGTACTTC
>NA|TRBV5-1|13|NA|TRBJ1-4
CASSHGRNEKLFF
TGCGCCAGCAGCCACGGGAGAAATGAAAAACTGTTTTTT
>TRBD1|TRBV19|15|NA|TRBJ2-3
CASSAGQGATDTQYF
TGTGCCAGTAGTGCTGGACAGGGGGCAACAGATACGCAGTATTTT
>TRBD1|TRBV9|15|NA|TRBJ2-1
CASSPRTGANNEQFF
TGTGCCAGCAGCCCCCGGACAGGGGCGAACAATGAGCAGTTCTTC
>NA|TRBV18|15|few|TRBJ2-2
CASSPGGANTGELFF
TGTGCCAGCTCACCAGGCGGAGCGAACACCGGGGAGCTGTTTTTT
>NA|TRBV16|13|once|TRBJ2-5
CASSLTPEGTQYF
TGTGCCAGCAGCCTGACCCCCGAGGGGACCCAGTACTTC
>NA|TRBV18|15|NA|TRBJ2-2
CASSPLSRNTGELFF
TGTGCCAGCTCACCATTAAGTAGGAACACCGGGGAGCTGTTTTTT
>TRBD1|TRBV4-3|17|NA|TRBJ2-4
CASSQEGGRGPSDIQYF
TGCGCCAGCAGCCAAGAAGGCGGCAGGGGGCCTTCGGACATTCAGTACTTC
>NA|TRBV12-3/TRBV12-4|13|NA|TRBJ2-1
CASSFEQGNEQFF
TGTGCCAGCAGTTTCGAACAGGGAAATGAGCAGTTCTTC
>NA|TRBV24-1|14|NA|TRBJ2-3
CATQPKGGTDTQYF
TGTGCCACCCAACCAAAGGGAGGCACAGATACGCAGTATTTT
>TRBD1|TRBV7-2|14|NA|TRBJ1-1
CASRSGTGVTEAFF
TGTGCCAGCAGGAGCGGGACAGGGGTCACTGAAGCTTTCTTT
>NA|TRBV14|13|NA|TRBJ1-1
CASSQDIRVRVFF
TGTGCCAGCAGCCAAGATATACGAGTCCGAGTTTTCTTT
>NA|TRBV9|15|NA|TRBJ1-2
CASSVGGARGDGYTF
TGTGCCAGCAGCGTAGGCGGGGCTAGAGGCGATGGCTACACCTTC
>NA|TRBV7-8|13|NA|TRBJ2-5
CASSFGREETQYF
TGTGCCAGCAGCTTCGGCAGGGAAGAGACCCAGTACTTC
>NA|TRBV15|15|NA|TRBJ2-4
CATSRYGQTLNIQYF
TGTGCCACCAGCAGATACGGACAGACCCTAAACATTCAGTACTTC
>TRBD1|TRBV7-8|14|NA|TRBJ1-1
CASSWRGHETEAFF
TGTGCCAGCAGCTGGAGGGGGCACGAGACTGAAGCTTTCTTT